This note documents a single TCR beta chain sequence. Trimming took 2 bases from V and 0 from J, leaving 14 bases between them. Per germline, CDR1 DFQATT and CDR2 SNEGSKA (reference sequence). The CDR3 contains 16 residues. TCRdb called the reads again in MiXCR, with one record for every CDR3 protein. The sample shows under 250,000 distinct CDR3 sequences, 6% to 8% of them seen only once. This specimen comes from a study of T cell repertoires in cytomegalovirus infection. Material for sequencing was PBMCs. The sequence derives from a human donor in good health (CMV status not recorded). Some clones in this sample may be carry-over from other donors' samples. The chain uses TRBV20-1 and TRBJ2-4, with a weak D call TRBD1 (6 bases). The CDR3 DNA is TGCAGTGCTAGACGCACCGGGACAATAGCCAAAAACATTCAGTACTTC. Its translation is CSARRTGTIAKNIQYF.